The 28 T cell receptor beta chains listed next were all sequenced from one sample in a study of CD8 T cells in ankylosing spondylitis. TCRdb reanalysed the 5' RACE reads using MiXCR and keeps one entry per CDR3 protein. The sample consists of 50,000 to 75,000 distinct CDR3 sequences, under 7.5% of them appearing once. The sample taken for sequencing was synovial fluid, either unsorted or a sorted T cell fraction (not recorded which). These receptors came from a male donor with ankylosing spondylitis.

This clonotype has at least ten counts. The CDR3 nucleotides are TGTGCCAGCAGTTTTCAGGGGTACGGGGAGCTGTTTTTT. Translating gives CASSFQGYGELFF. This sequence joins TRBV7-9 and TRBJ2-2; tentatively, D is TRBD1 (6 bases). V was trimmed by 6 bases and J by 7 bases, leaving 12 bases between them. The CDR3 runs to 13 residues. Germline V CDR1 and CDR2: SEHNR, FQNEAQ (reference sequence).

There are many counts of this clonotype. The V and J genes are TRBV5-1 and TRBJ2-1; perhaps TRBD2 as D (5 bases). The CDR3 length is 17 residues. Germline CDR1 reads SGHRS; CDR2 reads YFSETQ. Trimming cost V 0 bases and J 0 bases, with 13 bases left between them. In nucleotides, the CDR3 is TGCGCCAGCAGCTTGGCCGGCGGGCACCTCTCCTACAATGAGCAGTTCTTC. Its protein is CASSLAGGHLSYNEQFF.

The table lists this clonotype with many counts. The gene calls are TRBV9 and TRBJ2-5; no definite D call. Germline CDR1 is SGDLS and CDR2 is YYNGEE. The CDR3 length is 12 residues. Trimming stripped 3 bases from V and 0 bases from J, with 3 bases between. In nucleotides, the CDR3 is TGTGCCAGCAGCGCCAACCAAGAGACCCAGTACTTC. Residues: CASSANQETQYF.

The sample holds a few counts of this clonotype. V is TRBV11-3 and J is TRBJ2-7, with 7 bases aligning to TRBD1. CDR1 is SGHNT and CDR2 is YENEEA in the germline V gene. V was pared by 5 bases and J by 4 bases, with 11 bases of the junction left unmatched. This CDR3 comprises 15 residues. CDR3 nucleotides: TGTGCCAGCAGCCCCCAGGACAGGACTGGGTACGAGCAGTACTTC. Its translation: CASSPQDRTGYEQYF.

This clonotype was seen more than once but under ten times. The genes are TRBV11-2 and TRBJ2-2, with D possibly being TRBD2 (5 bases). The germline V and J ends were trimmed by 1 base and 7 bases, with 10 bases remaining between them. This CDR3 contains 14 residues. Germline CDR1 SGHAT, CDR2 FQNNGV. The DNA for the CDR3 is TGTGCCAGCAGCTTAGTCGGGGAGAGCGGGGAGCTGTTTTTT. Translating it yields CASSLVGESGELFF.

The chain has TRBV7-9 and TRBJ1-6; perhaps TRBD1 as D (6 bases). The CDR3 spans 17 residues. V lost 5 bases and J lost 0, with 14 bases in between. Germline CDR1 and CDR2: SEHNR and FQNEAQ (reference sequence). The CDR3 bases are TGTGCCAGCAGCCCCCCGGGACAAAGCTCCTATAATTCACCCCTCCACTTT. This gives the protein CASSPPGQSSYNSPLHF.

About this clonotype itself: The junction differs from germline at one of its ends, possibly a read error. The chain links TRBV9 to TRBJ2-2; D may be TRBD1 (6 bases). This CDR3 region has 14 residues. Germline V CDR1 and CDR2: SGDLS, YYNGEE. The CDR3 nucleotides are TGTGCCACCAGCGGTTGGGGGCGCACCGGGGAGCTGTTTTTT. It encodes CATSGWGRTGELFF. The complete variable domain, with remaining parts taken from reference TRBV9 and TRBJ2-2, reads DSGVTQTPKHLITATGQRVTLRCSPRSGDLSVYWYQQSLDQGLQFLIQYYNGEERAKGNILERFSAQQFPDLHSELNLSSLELGDSALYFCATSGWGRTGELFFGEGSRLTVL.

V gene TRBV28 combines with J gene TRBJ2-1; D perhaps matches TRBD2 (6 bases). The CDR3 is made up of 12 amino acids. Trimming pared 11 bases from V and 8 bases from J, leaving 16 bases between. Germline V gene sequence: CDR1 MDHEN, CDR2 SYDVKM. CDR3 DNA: TGTGCCGGAGGGGAGTTCGGGGATGAGCAGTTCTTC. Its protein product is CAGGEFGDEQFF.

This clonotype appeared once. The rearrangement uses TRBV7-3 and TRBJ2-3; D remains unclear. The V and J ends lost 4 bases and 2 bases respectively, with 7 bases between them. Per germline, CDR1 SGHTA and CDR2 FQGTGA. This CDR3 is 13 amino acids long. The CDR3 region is CASSWRNTDTQYF. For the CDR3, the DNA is TGTGCCAGCAGCTGGCGGAACACAGATACGCAGTATTTT.

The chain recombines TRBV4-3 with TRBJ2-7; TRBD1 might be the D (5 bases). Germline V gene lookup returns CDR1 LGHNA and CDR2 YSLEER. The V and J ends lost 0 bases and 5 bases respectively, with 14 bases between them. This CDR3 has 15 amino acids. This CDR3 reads CASSQERGRYDEQYF. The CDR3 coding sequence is TGCGCCAGCAGCCAAGAAAGGGGCCGGTATGACGAGCAGTACTTC.

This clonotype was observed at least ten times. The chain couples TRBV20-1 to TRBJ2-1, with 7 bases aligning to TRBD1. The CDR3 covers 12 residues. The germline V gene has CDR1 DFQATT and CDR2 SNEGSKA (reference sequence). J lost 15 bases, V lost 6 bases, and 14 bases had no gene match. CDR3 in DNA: TGCAGTGCCCCAGTTCAAGGGGGCGCGGGGTTCTTC. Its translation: CSAPVQGGAGFF.

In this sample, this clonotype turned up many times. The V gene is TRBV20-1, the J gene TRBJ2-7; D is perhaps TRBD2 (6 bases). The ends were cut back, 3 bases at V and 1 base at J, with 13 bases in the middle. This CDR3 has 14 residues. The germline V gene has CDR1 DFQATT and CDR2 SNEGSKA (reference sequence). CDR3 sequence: CSASSPGGSYEQYF. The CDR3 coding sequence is TGCAGTGCTAGTTCTCCCGGGGGTTCCTACGAGCAGTACTTC.

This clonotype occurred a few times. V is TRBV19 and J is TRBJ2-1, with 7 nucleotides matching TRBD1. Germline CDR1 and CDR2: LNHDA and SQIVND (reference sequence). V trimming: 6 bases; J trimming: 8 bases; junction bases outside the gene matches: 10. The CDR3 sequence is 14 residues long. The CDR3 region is CASRPGTAYHEQFF. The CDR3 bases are TGTGCCAGTAGACCTGGGACAGCTTACCATGAGCAGTTCTTC.

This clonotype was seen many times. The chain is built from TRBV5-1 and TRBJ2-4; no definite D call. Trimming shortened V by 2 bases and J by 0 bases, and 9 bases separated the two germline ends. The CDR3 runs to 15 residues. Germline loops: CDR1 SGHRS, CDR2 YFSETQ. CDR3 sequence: CASSFLPLAKNIQYF. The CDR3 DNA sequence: TGCGCCAGCAGCTTTCTTCCCCTAGCCAAAAACATTCAGTACTTC.

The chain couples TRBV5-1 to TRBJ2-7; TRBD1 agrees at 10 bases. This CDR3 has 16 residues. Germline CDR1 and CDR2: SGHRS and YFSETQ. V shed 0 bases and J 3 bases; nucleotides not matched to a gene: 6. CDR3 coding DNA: TGCGCCAGCAGCTTGGTTCTCGGGACAGGGGTCTACGAGCAGTACTTC. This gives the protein CASSLVLGTGVYEQYF.

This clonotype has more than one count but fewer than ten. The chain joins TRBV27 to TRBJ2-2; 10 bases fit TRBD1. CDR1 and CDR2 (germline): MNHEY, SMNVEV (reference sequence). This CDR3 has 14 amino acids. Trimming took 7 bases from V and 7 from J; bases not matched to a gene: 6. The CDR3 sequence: CASTWRTGGGELFF. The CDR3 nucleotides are TGTGCCAGCACCTGGCGGACAGGGGGCGGGGAGCTGTTTTTT.

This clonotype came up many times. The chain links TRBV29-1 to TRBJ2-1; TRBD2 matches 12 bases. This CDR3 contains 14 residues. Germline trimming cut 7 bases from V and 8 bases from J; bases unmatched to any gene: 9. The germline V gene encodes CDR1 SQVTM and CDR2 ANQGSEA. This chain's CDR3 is CSAATSGSPHEQFF. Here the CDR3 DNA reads TGCAGCGCCGCGACTAGCGGGAGCCCCCATGAGCAGTTCTTC.

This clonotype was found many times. The CDR3 is CASSFQVGGRNEQFF. In DNA form, the CDR3 reads TGTGCCAGCAGTTTCCAGGTGGGGGGTAGGAATGAGCAGTTCTTC. The J gene is TRBJ2-1, the V gene TRBV12-3 or TRBV12-4; D is perhaps TRBD2 (6 bases). V lost 3 bases to trimming and J lost 7 bases, with 16 bases between them. The CDR3 is 15 residues long.

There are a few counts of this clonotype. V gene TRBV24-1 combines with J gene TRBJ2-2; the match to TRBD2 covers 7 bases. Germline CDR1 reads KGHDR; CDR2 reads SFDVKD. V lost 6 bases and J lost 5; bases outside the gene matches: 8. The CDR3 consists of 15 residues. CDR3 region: CATSPAGMWTGELFF. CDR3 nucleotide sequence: TGTGCCACCAGTCCAGCGGGGATGTGGACCGGGGAGCTGTTTTTT.

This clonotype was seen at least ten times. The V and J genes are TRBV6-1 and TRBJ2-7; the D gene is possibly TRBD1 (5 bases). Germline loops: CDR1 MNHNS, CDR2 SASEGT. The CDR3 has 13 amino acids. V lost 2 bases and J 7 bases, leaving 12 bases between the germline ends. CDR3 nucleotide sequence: TGTGCCAGCAGTGAAAGGGGCAGCTCTGAGCAGTACTTC. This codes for CASSERGSSEQYF.

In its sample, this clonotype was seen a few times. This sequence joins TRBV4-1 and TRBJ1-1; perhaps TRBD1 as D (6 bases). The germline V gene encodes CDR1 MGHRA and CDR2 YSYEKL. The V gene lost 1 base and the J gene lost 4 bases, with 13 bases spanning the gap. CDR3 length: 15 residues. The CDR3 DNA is TGCGCCAGCAGCCAAGGAAGCCGCAGGGGCACTGAAGCTTTCTTT. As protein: CASSQGSRRGTEAFF.

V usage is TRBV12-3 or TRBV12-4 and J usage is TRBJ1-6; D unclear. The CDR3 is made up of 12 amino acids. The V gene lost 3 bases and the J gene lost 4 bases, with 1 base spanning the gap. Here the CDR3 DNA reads TGTGCCAGCAGTTTTTATAATTCACCCCTCCACTTT. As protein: CASSFYNSPLHF.

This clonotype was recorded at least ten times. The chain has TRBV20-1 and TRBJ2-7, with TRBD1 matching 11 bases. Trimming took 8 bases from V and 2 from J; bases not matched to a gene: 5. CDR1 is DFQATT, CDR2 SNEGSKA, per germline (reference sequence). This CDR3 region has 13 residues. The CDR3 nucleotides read TGCAGTACTACGGGACAGGGGGCCTACGAGCAGTACTTC. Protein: CSTTGQGAYEQYF.

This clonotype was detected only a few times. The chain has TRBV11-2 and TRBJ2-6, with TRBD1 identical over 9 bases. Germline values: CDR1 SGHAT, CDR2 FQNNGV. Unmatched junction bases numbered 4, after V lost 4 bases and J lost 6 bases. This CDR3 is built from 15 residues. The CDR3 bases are TGTGCCAGCAGCTCAGGGACAGGGATGGCCAACGTCCTGACTTTC. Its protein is CASSSGTGMANVLTF.

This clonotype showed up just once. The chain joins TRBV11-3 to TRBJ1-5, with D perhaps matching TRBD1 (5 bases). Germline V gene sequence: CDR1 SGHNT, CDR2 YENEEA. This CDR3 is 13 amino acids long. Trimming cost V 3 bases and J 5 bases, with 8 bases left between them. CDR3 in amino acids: CASSFDRYQPQHF. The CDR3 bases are TGTGCCAGCAGCTTTGACAGATATCAGCCCCAGCATTTT. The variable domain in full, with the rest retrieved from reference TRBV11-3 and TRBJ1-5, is EAGVVQSPRYKIIEKKQPVAFWCNPISGHNTLYWYLQNLGQGPELLIRYENEEAVDDSQLPKDRFSAERLKGVDSTLKIQPAELGDSAVYLCASSFDRYQPQHFGDGTRLSIL.

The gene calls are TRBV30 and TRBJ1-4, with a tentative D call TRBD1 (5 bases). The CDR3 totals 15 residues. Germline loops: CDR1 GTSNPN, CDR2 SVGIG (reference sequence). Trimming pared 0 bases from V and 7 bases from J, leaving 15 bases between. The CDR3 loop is CAWSVPAGSPEKLFF. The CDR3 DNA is TGTGCCTGGAGTGTACCGGCAGGGAGTCCTGAAAAACTGTTTTTT.

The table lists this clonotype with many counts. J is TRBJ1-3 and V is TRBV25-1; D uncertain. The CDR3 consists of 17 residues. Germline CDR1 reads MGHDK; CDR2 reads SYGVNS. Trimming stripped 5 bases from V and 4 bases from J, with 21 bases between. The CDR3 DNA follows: TGTGCCAGCAGTAGGAGCCTGGGGAGGGCACTCGGAAACACCATATATTTT. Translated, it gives CASSRSLGRALGNTIYF.

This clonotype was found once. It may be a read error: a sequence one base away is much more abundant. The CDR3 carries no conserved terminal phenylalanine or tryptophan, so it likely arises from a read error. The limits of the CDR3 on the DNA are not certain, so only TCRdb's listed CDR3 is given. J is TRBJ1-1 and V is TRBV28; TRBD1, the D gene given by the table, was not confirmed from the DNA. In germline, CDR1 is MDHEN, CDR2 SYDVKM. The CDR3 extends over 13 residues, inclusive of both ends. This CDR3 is CASSALQPVETFL.